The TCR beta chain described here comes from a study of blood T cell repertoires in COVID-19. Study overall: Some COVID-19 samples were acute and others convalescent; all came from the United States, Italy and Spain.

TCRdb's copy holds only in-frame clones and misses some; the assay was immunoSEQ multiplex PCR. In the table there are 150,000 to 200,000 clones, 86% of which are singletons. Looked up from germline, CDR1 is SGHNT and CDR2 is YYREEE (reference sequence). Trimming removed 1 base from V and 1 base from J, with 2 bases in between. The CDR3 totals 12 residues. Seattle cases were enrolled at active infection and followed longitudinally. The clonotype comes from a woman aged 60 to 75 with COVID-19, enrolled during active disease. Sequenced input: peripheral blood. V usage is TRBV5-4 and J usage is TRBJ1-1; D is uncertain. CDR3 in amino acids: CASSLRNTEAFF. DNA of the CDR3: TGTGCCAGCAGCTTGCGGAACACTGAAGCTTTCTTT.